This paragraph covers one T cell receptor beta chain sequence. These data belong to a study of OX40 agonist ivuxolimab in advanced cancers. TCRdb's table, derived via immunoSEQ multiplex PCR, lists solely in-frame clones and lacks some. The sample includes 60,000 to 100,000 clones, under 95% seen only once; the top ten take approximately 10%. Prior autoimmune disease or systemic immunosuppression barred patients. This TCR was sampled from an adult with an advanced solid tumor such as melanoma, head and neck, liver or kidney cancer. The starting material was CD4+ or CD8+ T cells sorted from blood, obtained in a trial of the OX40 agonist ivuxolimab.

CDR3: CASSPWTTGTDTQYF. The DNA of the CDR3 is TGTGCCAGCAGCCCTTGGACCACGGGGACAGATACGCAGTATTTT. The chain joins TRBV9 to TRBJ2-3; tentative D call: TRBD2 (5 bases). The CDR3 length is 15 residues. The V and J ends lost 4 bases and 3 bases respectively, with 15 bases between them. The germline V gene has CDR1 SGDLS and CDR2 YYNGEE.